The clone carrying this T cell receptor beta chain was observed a few times. Its specificity is not known. This entry comes from a study of T cell repertoires in cytomegalovirus infection. Study summary: Indications of both CMV infection and matching HLA type were provided by public TCR beta signatures.

TCRdb re-called the reads with MiXCR, one entry per CDR3 protein. The sample lists approximately 500,000 distinct CDR3 sequences, more than 15% occurring once. The CDR3 length is 12 residues. The germline V gene encodes CDR1 SGHDN and CDR2 FVKESK. V lost 3 bases to trimming and J lost 5 bases, with 7 bases between them. General study results and limits: Within the response measured ex vivo, HLA-C-restricted CMV-specific TCR beta clonotypes were dominant.

The sequenced material came from CD8+ T cells from PBMCs. This chain links TRBV14 with TRBJ1-1; no clear D. This TCR was sampled from a human donor in good health (CMV status not recorded). Some clones in this sample may be carry-over from other donors' samples. The DNA of the CDR3 is TGTGCCAGCAGCCACCCCGGGACTGAAGCTTTCTTT. It translates to CASSHPGTEAFF.